The present T cell receptor beta chain was sequenced within a study of blood T cell repertoires in COVID-19. Across the whole study: From the United States, Italy and Spain came samples of acute and convalescent COVID-19.

Authors' methods: Estimates of nucleated cell counts were drawn from the amplification of reference gene primers. Some clones are missing from TCRdb's copy, which holds only in-frame ones; the method was immunoSEQ multiplex PCR. V and J calls plus clone size are reproduced from that table; the DNA served to infer D and trimming. The table records over 200,000 clones, more than 85% of them present only once. Trimming took 8 bases from V and 7 from J, leaving 18 bases between them. Looked up from germline, CDR1 is LNHDA and CDR2 is SQIVND (reference sequence). CDR3 size: 14 residues. Sequenced: peripheral blood. The chain joins TRBV19 to TRBJ1-5; TRBD1 might be the D (5 bases). This TCR was recovered from a man aged 40-49 years with active or convalescent COVID-19. The CDR3 here is CASYSQGMGQPQHF. The CDR3 DNA reads as TGTGCCAGTTACTCTCAGGGTATGGGGCAGCCCCAGCATTTT.